This T cell receptor (beta chain) was identified during a study of PD-L1 blockade in urothelial cancer. Time point of the sample: pretreatment peripheral blood. CDR3 length: 12 amino acids. Unmatched junction bases numbered 7, after V lost 8 bases and J lost 7 bases. Germline CDR1 SGHTA, CDR2 FQGNSA. The method was immunoSEQ multiplex PCR; TCRdb's version includes in-frame clones alone and lacks a portion of them. The sample consists of 80,000 to 90,000 clones, under 90% of them appearing once. The chain employs TRBV7-2 and TRBJ2-5, with 7 bases aligning to TRBD1. The receptor was derived from a man in his sixties with urothelial cancer. Specimen: PBMCs, collected around atezolizumab (anti-PD-L1) treatment. In DNA form, the CDR3 reads TGTGCCAGCTGGGGCAGGGACAGGACCCAGTACTTC. Translation: CASWGRDRTQYF.